This entry concerns a single TCR beta chain. It has no known antigen specificity. It has no much larger one-base neighbor in the sample; base qualities were not kept. The data were taken from a study of CD8+ T cells in alopecia areata (dated 2018 in TCRdb). For the study in its entirety: Treated patients were enrolled in an open-label pilot trial of oral tofacitinib, 5 to 10 mg twice daily, for moderate-to-severe alopecia areata. Tofacitinib was given for 6 to 18 months, followed by 6 months of follow-up off drug to assess delayed response and recurrence. To study T cell clonal expansion in alopecia areata, the researchers applied high-throughput TCRbeta sequencing to both the C3H/HeJ mouse model and human patients. In humans, TCRbeta sequencing was performed on scalp tissue and on sorted CD4+ and CD8+ peripheral blood T cells from healthy controls and from patients with patchy or totalis/universalis alopecia areata. Tofacitinib-treated patients had biopsies at baseline and at 4 and 24 weeks of treatment, with a later scalp biopsy in several patients. Scalp clonality was compared across normal scalp (n=4), patchy alopecia areata scalp (n=8), and alopecia totalis/universalis scalp (n=8). RNA was obtained with the PAXgene miRNA kit for fixed scalp, the miRNeasy kit for PBMCs, and the RNeasy kit for mouse skin. TCRbeta CDR3 regions were amplified by immunoSEQ multiplex PCR with 35 Vbeta forward and 13 Jbeta reverse primers. General findings and caveats noted by the study authors: Shared TCR sequences between patients were less evident than in mice, which may be partly attributable to HLA diversity in the patient population. Scalp TCR repertoire analysis is complicated because resident alphabeta T cells in normal human skin are also sequenced, whereas mouse skin is dominated by gammadelta T cells. Lesional scalp, especially in alopecia totalis/universalis, showed higher clonality and more expanded CD8+ clones than normal scalp, suggesting antigenic drive.

Lesional scalp punch biopsies and peripheral blood were obtained from alopecia areata patients. After PBMCs were isolated by density centrifugation and stained for CD3, CD4 and CD8, a FACSAria was used to sort CD4+ and CD8+ T cells. The library was produced with the immunoSEQ multiplex PCR assay. RNA was extracted from all samples and reverse transcribed into cDNA, which served as template for TCR sequencing. First-strand cDNA was synthesized with SuperScript III using a 2:1 mix of oligo-dT and random hexamers. A synthetic immune receptor repertoire was used to assess amplification bias, and residual bias was removed computationally. Concerning the study's data processing: Raw reads were preprocessed for error removal, and CDR3 was defined according to IMGT conventions as running from the conserved cysteine to phenylalanine. Clonality was calculated as 1 minus Shannon entropy normalized by log2 of the number of productive unique TCRs. Whether each scalp clone was CD4 or CD8 was inferred by checking scalp TCRbeta sequences against the CD4 and CD8 repertoires from sorted blood. Here the immuneACCESS table is served through TCRdb, limited to in-frame sequences with V and J called. Missing clones are a known gap in these copies; in checked studies unresolved V genes cover under half, and the rest lacks a known reason. V and J calls plus clone size are reproduced from that table; the DNA served to infer D and trimming. The sample table records 80,000 to 100,000 clones; roughly two fifths of these occur just once. The ten largest clonotypes hold roughly 1.3% of the sample.

V is pruned by 5 bases and J by 6 bases, leaving 6 bases of the junction without a gene match. The germline V gene provides CDR1 MGHDK and CDR2 SYGVNS. The CDR3 starts with the cysteine, ends with the phenylalanine, and has 13 residues. Just the 39-base CDR3 DNA is kept, in frame starting at base 1. The chain links TRBV25-1 with TRBJ1-1; 7 bases in between match TRBD1. The sequencing sample was made of CD4+ T cells sorted from blood. The source is a human donor with alopecia areata. This receptor carries the CDR3 CASSLQGFSEAFF. The nucleotide sequence is given as TGTGCCAGCAGTCTACAGGGGTTCTCTGAAGCTTTCTTT.